These T cell receptor beta chains were read from a single sample in a study of blood T cell repertoires in COVID-19. Libraries were prepared by immunoSEQ multiplex PCR; TCRdb keeps only in-frame clonotypes and omits some of them. The sample consists of about 210,000 clones, around 82% of them appearing once. Material for sequencing was peripheral blood. These TCRs come from a woman aged 45-59 years with acute or convalescent COVID-19. The CDR3 runs from the conserved cysteine through the conserved F or W. The order of the fields is V gene, D gene, J gene, clone size, CDR3 protein, CDR3 DNA. D genes are given only for firm matches. The size entry is marked missing in some rows and otherwise reads once, few, many or a size class.

>TRBV12-5|TRBD2|TRBJ2-7|few
CASGLVLFSSGSRYEQYF
TGTGCTAGTGGTTTGGTACTCTTTTCGAGCGGGAGCAGGTACGAGCAGTACTTC
>TRBV6-5|NA|TRBJ1-4|NA
CASSYGRNEKLFF
TGTGCCAGCAGTTACGGGAGGAATGAAAAACTGTTTTTT
>TRBV2|TRBD1|TRBJ2-5|NA
CASSKDRGRGETQYF
TGTGCCAGCAGTAAGGACAGGGGGCGGGGGGAGACCCAGTACTTC
>TRBV18|TRBD1|TRBJ2-1|NA
CASSPSTGAGYNEQFF
TGTGCCAGCTCACCAAGTACAGGGGCGGGCTACAATGAGCAGTTCTTC
>TRBV10-3|TRBD1|TRBJ1-1|NA
CAISESRQGANTEAFF
TGTGCCATCAGTGAGTCTCGACAGGGCGCGAACACTGAAGCTTTCTTT
>TRBV28|TRBD1|TRBJ2-7|NA
CASTGTGYSYEQYF
TGTGCCAGTACCGGGACAGGGTACTCCTACGAGCAGTACTTC
>TRBV27|TRBD1|TRBJ1-1|NA
CASSPGQGLIEAFF
TGTGCCAGCAGTCCTGGACAGGGCTTGATTGAAGCTTTCTTT
>TRBV5-1|NA|TRBJ2-7|NA
CASSPGGTVYEQYF
TGCGCCAGCAGCCCGGGCGGGACAGTCTACGAGCAGTACTTC
>TRBV29-1|NA|TRBJ2-7|NA
CSVDGGSSYEQYF
TGCAGCGTTGATGGGGGGAGCTCCTACGAGCAGTACTTC
>TRBV7-2|TRBD1|TRBJ1-2|NA
CASSWGQGAIGGYTF
TGTGCCAGCAGCTGGGGACAGGGGGCCATTGGGGGCTACACCTTC
>TRBV27|NA|TRBJ2-7|NA
CASSSSGTYEQYF
TGTGCCAGCAGTTCCTCAGGGACCTACGAGCAGTACTTC
>TRBV6-5|NA|TRBJ1-5|NA
CASSYLGDYQPQHF
TGTGCCAGCAGTTACTTGGGGGACTATCAGCCCCAGCATTTT
>TRBV5-4|TRBD2|TRBJ2-5|NA
CASSWKGTSGQETQYF
TGTGCCAGCAGCTGGAAAGGGACTAGCGGCCAAGAGACCCAGTACTTC
>TRBV4-1|NA|TRBJ2-2|NA
CASEGGGTKAGELFF
TGCGCCAGCGAAGGAGGCGGGACGAAAGCCGGGGAGCTGTTTTTT
>TRBV11-2|TRBD1|TRBJ2-2|NA
CASSLRQGAGELFF
TGTGCCAGCAGCTTAAGACAGGGGGCCGGGGAGCTGTTTTTT
>TRBV14|NA|TRBJ1-1|NA
CASSQFGGALAFF
TGTGCCAGCAGCCAGTTTGGTGGGGCGTTGGCTTTCTTT
>TRBV24-1|NA|TRBJ1-6|NA
CATSDPPTGFESPLHF
TGTGCCACCAGTGACCCGCCTACAGGGTTTGAGTCACCCCTCCACTTT
>TRBV2|TRBD2|TRBJ2-7|NA
CASRSGSGRAYEQYF
TGTGCCTCCCGGAGTGGTAGCGGGAGGGCCTACGAGCAGTACTTC
>TRBV24-1|NA|TRBJ1-2|NA
CATSNEGGFGYTF
TGTGCCACCAGTAATGAGGGGGGGTTTGGCTACACCTTC
>TRBV6-6|NA|TRBJ1-5|once
CAGGDGQPQHF
TGTGCCGGGGGGGACGGTCAGCCCCAGCATTTT
>TRBV28|TRBD2|TRBJ2-7|once
CASSPRTSGRWVEQYF
TGTGCCAGCAGTCCGCGGACTAGCGGGAGATGGGTCGAGCAGTACTTC
>TRBV19|TRBD1|TRBJ2-1|NA
CASLPGGQGYNEQFF
TGTGCCAGCCTTCCAGGGGGACAGGGCTACAATGAGCAGTTCTTC
>TRBV9|NA|TRBJ2-2|NA
CASSANRDTSGTGELFF
TGTGCCAGCAGCGCAAACCGGGACACTTCGGGCACCGGGGAGCTGTTTTTT
>TRBV12-3/TRBV12-4|NA|TRBJ1-2|NA
CASSPIGFRYTF
TGTGCCAGCAGCCCAATCGGGTTCCGCTACACCTTC
>TRBV25-1|NA|TRBJ2-2|NA
CASSDTANTGELFF
TGTGCCAGCAGTGACACGGCGAACACCGGGGAGCTGTTTTTT
>TRBV11-2|NA|TRBJ1-1|NA
CASSWIRGSEAFF
TGTGCCAGCAGCTGGATAAGAGGTTCTGAAGCTTTCTTT
>TRBV6-2/TRBV6-3|TRBD2|TRBJ2-7|NA
CASSLLAGTYEQYF
TGTGCCAGCAGTTTGCTAGCGGGAACCTACGAGCAGTACTTC
>TRBV6-1|NA|TRBJ2-7|NA
CASSESTRRASEYF
TGTGCCAGCAGTGAGTCGACTCGGCGTGCGTCTGAGTACTTC
>TRBV5-8|NA|TRBJ1-2|NA
CASSLGSGDGYTF
TGTGCCAGCAGCTTGGGTTCAGGGGATGGCTACACCTTC
>TRBV24-1|NA|TRBJ2-1|NA
CATSRRGSGYNEQFF
TGTGCCACCAGTCGAAGGGGGAGTGGTTACAATGAGCAGTTCTTC
>TRBV7-2|TRBD2|TRBJ2-5|NA
CASSLDRDRAGVGETQYF
TGTGCCAGCAGCTTAGATCGGGATAGGGCGGGAGTAGGAGAGACCCAGTACTTC
>TRBV3-1/TRBV3-2|TRBD2|TRBJ2-7|few
CASSLGLAAREQYF
TGTGCCAGCAGCCTCGGACTAGCGGCGAGGGAGCAGTACTTC
>TRBV6-5|TRBD1|TRBJ1-4|NA
CASSTPDRGRKKLFF
TGTGCCAGCAGTACACCGGACAGGGGTCGGAAAAAACTGTTTTTT
>TRBV7-2|TRBD2|TRBJ2-3|NA
CASSPGLADTTDTQYF
TGTGCCAGCAGCCCGGGACTAGCGGATACCACAGATACGCAGTATTTT
>TRBV9|TRBD1|TRBJ2-7|NA
CASSVGQGASEQYF
TGTGCCAGCAGCGTAGGACAGGGGGCGAGTGAGCAGTACTTC
>TRBV7-9|NA|TRBJ1-5|NA
CASSLEYQQPQHF
TGTGCCAGCAGCTTAGAGTATCAGCAGCCCCAGCATTTT
>TRBV28|NA|TRBJ2-7|NA
CASSRQPARNEQYF
TGTGCCAGCAGTCGACAGCCTGCACGGAACGAGCAGTACTTC
>TRBV18|TRBD1|TRBJ2-5|NA
CASSPVDREKETQYF
TGTGCCAGCTCACCAGTGGACAGGGAAAAAGAGACCCAGTACTTC
>TRBV24-1|NA|TRBJ2-7|NA
CATSDGTPNYEQYF
TGTGCCACCAGTGATGGGACACCTAACTACGAGCAGTACTTC
>TRBV20-1|NA|TRBJ2-5|NA
CSASDRGETQYF
TGCAGTGCTAGTGATAGGGGTGAGACCCAGTACTTC
>TRBV15|NA|TRBJ1-6|NA
CATSRADFNNSPLHF
TGTGCCACCAGCAGAGCTGACTTCAATAATTCACCCCTCCACTTT
>TRBV27|TRBD1|TRBJ2-1|NA
CASSQQGGEQFF
TGTGCCAGCAGTCAACAGGGGGGTGAGCAGTTCTTC
>TRBV3-1/TRBV3-2|TRBD2|TRBJ2-2|NA
CASSQDRISGSTGELFF
TGTGCCAGCAGCCAAGATCGGATTAGCGGGAGTACCGGGGAGCTGTTTTTT